These T cell receptor beta chains were read from a single sample in a study of control samples from healthy donors and cancer patients. TCRdb's table, derived via immunoSEQ multiplex PCR, lists solely in-frame clones and lacks some. The table lists about 100,000 clones, almost 85% of them singletons. Sequenced material: blood. These receptors were collected from a man aged 18-30 years in good health. Each CDR3 is given without its conserved first and last residue. Not all rows give a size; the values are once, few, many and, for expanded clones, a class.

size | V | CDR3
. | TRBV6-2/TRBV6-3 | ASRPTGIGEQY
once | TRBV6-5 | ASSPGALETQY
. | TRBV28 | ASSLGTPAYEQY
. | TRBV6-6 | ASIGQVENSPLH
few | TRBV13 | ASSLDRRGPDTQY
few | TRBV2 | ASRARQGRNTEAF
. | TRBV30 | AWSVWAVDQPQH
. | TRBV27 | ASSLISSNEQF
. | TRBV30 | AWSAPAGQEELF
. | TRBV4-2 | ASSQERVPAWGYT
. | TRBV6-5 | ASSYLPGTGGYEQY
. | TRBV3-1/TRBV3-2 | ASSQEWGKAEAF
. | TRBV15 | ATSRVAPQKGETQY